This T cell receptor beta chain was captured in a study of T cell responses to AZD1222 COVID-19 vaccine (dated by TCRdb to the early 2020s). With regard to the full study: TCR sequencing was performed for some 250 trial participants, of whom 200 to 220 were given two doses of AZD1222 and some 26 were given two doses of MenACWY control vaccine. Trial participants were enrolled by age into 18-55, 56-69 and 70-plus year subgroups, with roughly 160, 29 and 62 TCR-sequenced participants respectively.

What the study reported, not specific to this receptor: Because no day 14 peak-response samples were available, the repertoires could be characterized only after the peak T cell response. The 56-69-year group was small, and its depth increase did not reach significance, likely because of low power. Only six or seven AZD1222 recipients were SARS-CoV-2 seropositive at baseline, limiting conclusions about previously exposed vaccinees. Nearly half of unique spike-specific TCRs reportedly recognized epitopes outside regions mutated in the B.1.351 and B.1.1.7 variants. The whole spike protein was spanned by vaccine-associated CD4 TCRs, and dominant responses were seen in regions 160-218 and 743-854. Most participants were white British and females outnumbered males, and the authors suggested that clonal diversity may have been underestimated. After two AZD1222 doses, spike-specific TCR breadth and depth were significantly higher than at day 0 and than in MenACWY recipients.

In the paper's terms, the time point label means: about 28 days (+/-7) after the second vaccine dose. Because spike-specific TCR depth and breadth did not differ between the two schedules, AZD1222 recipients who got a second dose at roughly 4 weeks were pooled with those who got a second dose at roughly 12 weeks. Vaccinee samples came from UK trials COV001 and COV002, including a single-blind randomized controlled phase 2/3 trial of AZD1222 (ChAdOx1 nCoV-19) in healthy adults. For TCRbeta chain sequencing, PBMC samples from trial participants were taken at day 0 and at day 28 after the second dose. The CDR3 regions of human TCRbeta chains were subjected to immunosequencing. The authors processed their data as follows. Repertoire TCRs were matched against a reference library of SARS-CoV-2-specific TCRs generated with the MIRA antigen-specificity platform. Breadth was defined as the fraction of unique TCRs that were SARS-CoV-2-associated. Depth was defined as the fraction of total T cells that were SARS-CoV-2-associated. Using the MIRA data, each spike-specific TCR was mapped to the spike region that the TCR reacts to and placed in a CD4 or CD8 class. Log10-transformed breadth and depth values were compared by one-way ANOVA with Sidak's multiple comparisons tests. TCRdb took over this immuneACCESS table, retaining in-frame rearrangements with V and J assigned. Such tables are incomplete; in checked studies, under half of the missing clones stem from an unresolved V gene, and the remainder is unexplained. Clone size and the V and J calls come from that table; the DNA yielded D and trimming. The sample profile shows about 120,000 clones; approximately 90% of them were found once. The biggest ten clones account for approximately 8% of the sample.

This clone was seen once. Its antigen has not been determined. No clone much larger than this one lies a single base away; base qualities are absent. Reading from cysteine to phenylalanine, the CDR3 counts 15 amino acids. Here the CDR3 DNA is all that survives: 45 bases in frame from base 1. V ends up 3 bases short and J 3 bases short, with an unmatched junction base count of 4. From a lookup of the germline V gene (reference sequence), CDR1 and CDR2 are LGHDT and YNNKEL. The sample was peripheral blood, taken 28 days after the second AZD1222 dose. The chain is assembled from TRBV3-1 (or the pseudogene TRBV3-2) and TRBJ2-3, with TRBD2 matching 9 junction bases. This clonotype was sampled from an adult who received the AZD1222 COVID-19 vaccine. CDR3 protein: CASSHWAGGTDTQYF. The sequenced DNA is TGTGCCAGCAGCCATTGGGCGGGAGGGACAGATACGCAGTATTTT.